This T cell receptor (beta chain) emerged from a study of blood T cells in healthy people across ages. Study conclusions and caveats: Roughly linear declines in TCR beta diversity per million T cells occurred with age. Higher naive T cell percentage went strongly together with higher TCR beta diversity.

Notes on this clonotype: Its matching antigen is unknown.

Together with a sample-barcoded 5' primer, a J-beta primer mix was included in a second PCR lasting about 6 to 12 cycles. One entry per CDR3 protein, called by TCRdb with MiXCR from the 5' RACE reads. The data contain roughly 930,000 distinct CDR3 sequences, roughly 48% of them singletons. Trimming shortened V by 5 bases and J by 0 bases, and 14 bases separated the two germline ends. Germline V gene lookup returns CDR1 MGHRA and CDR2 YSYEKL. The CDR3 covers 15 residues. Source material: blood. This sequence joins TRBV4-1 and TRBJ2-7; maybe TRBD2 (6 bases). The source is a young man in good health. In nucleotides, the CDR3 is TGCGCCAGCAGCGAAGGAGGGACGCCCTCCTACGAGCAGTACTTC. Translated: CASSEGGTPSYEQYF.